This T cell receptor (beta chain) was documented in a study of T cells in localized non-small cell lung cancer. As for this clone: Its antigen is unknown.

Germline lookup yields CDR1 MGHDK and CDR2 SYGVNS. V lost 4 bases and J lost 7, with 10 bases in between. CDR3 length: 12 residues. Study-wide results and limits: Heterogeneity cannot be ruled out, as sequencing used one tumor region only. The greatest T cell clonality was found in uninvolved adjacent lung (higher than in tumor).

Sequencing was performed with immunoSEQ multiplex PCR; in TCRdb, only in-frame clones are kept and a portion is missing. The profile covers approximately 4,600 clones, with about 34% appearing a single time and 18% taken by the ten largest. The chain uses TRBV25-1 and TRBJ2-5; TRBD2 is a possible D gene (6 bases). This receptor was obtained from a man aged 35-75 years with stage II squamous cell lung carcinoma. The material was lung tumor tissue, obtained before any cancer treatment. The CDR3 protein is CASSAPRGTQYF. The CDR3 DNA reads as TGTGCCAGCAGTGCACCGCGGGGGACCCAGTACTTC.